This T cell receptor (beta chain) was recovered during a study of OX40 agonist ivuxolimab in advanced cancers. Comments on this clone: Other DNA sequences from this sample encode an identical CDR3 as well.

V shed 3 bases and J 4 bases; nucleotides not matched to a gene: 4. CDR3 size: 15 residues. The germline V gene encodes CDR1 MDHEN and CDR2 SYDVKM. TCRdb keeps only in-frame clones here, not all; method: immunoSEQ multiplex PCR. The repertoire holds approximately 47,000 clones, with approximately 90% as singletons. This TCR came from an adult with an advanced solid tumor such as melanoma, head and neck, liver or kidney cancer. The V call is TRBV28, the J call TRBJ1-4; TRBD1 aligns across 8 bases. Sequencing was performed on CD4+ or CD8+ T cells sorted from blood, taken in a trial of the OX40 agonist ivuxolimab. In nucleotides, the CDR3 is TGTGCCAGCAGTTTGGGGACAGGACTTAATGAAAAACTGTTTTTT. Residues: CASSLGTGLNEKLFF.